This entry describes one TCR beta chain. The antigen it binds to is not known. No much larger clone exists at a distance of one base, and base qualities are not known. These data are taken from a study of T-cell memory formation after mild COVID-19 (dated by TCRdb to the early 2020s). General notes on the study: TCR sequence clusters from the two donors were largely donor specific. Longitudinal TCRalpha and TCRbeta repertoire sequencing tracked T-cell clones expanding and contracting after mild COVID-19 in a couple of donors. The cohort was made up of two young adult volunteers, one female and one male, who were previously healthy.

Beyond this particular receptor, the publication reports: From day 15 to 85, contracting clones showed balanced CD4/CD8 phenotypes, whereas a second wave of clones that expanded from day 15 to 37 leaned towards CD4+. Some responding clones were detected in pre-infection memory, which suggested that pre-existing cross-reactive memory T cells had joined the SARS-CoV-2 response. SARS-CoV-2 specificity was not confirmed for the second-wave clones peaking on day 37. Contracting CD4+ clones turned up mainly in the CM and EM memory subsets, whereas EMRA was where CD8+ clones were enriched. The study covered only a couple of mild cases, and larger cohorts including severe cases with pre-infection samples were considered necessary.

Ficoll-Paque density gradient centrifugation was used to isolate PBMCs. After removal of 6 bases from V and 6 bases from J, the junction retains 7 bases not matched to a gene. The CDR3 has 13 amino acids, counting the end cysteine and phenylalanine. The kept DNA is CDR3 alone, 39 bases in frame from the first base. The germline V gene encodes CDR1 MNHEY and CDR2 SVGEGT. The instrument was an Illumina NovaSeq 6000. cDNA libraries for TCRalpha and TCRbeta were prepared by 5'RACE using constant-segment primers, with sample barcodes and unique molecular identifiers added. Trizol reagent was used to extract RNA from every sample. The libraries were amplified in two PCR steps, and the second step added a second sample barcode and Illumina TruSeq adapters. Sequencing of the libraries was done on an Illumina NovaSeq, producing 2 x 150 bp paired-end reads. On the study's bioinformatics: Demultiplexing of reads and collapsing into UMI-guided consensus sequences were performed with migec v1.2.7. Using mixcr v2.1.11, UMI consensuses were aligned to TRA and TRB V and J templates and then assembled into clonotypes. Expanded or contracted clonotypes were those called significant by both edgeR and NoisET, with noise models trained on biological replicates. For edgeR calls, the thresholds were a false discovery rate-adjusted p below 0.01 and a log2 fold-change of 1. PCA with hierarchical clustering of max-normalized trajectories of the 1000 most abundant clonotypes was used as exploratory dynamics analysis. Each responding clone was given a CD4 or CD8 phenotype based on the CD4+ and CD8+ repertoires, which had been sequenced separately. TCRdb reprocessed the public reads (quality trimming at Q25 with fastp, clone calling with MiXCR) and kept in-frame beta chains. Every distinct CDR3 protein forms one entry, paired with its most common genes and DNA. The V and J calls shown here were made by TCRdb, not taken from the authors' results. Here the sample has roughly 280,000 distinct CDR3 sequences; 16% occur a single time. Roughly 22% of the sample is taken by the ten largest.

Material: PBMCs or a T cell subset sorted from them (not recorded which). This chain is built from TRBV6-2 or TRBV6-3 and TRBJ2-7; 8 bases in the middle match TRBD1. This TCR derives from a man aged 18 to 29 who had mild COVID-19 (a few samples of this study predate the infection). The sample titles of this study are shuffled in the database, so cell type and time point are left out; the donor was told from shared clones. Read as DNA, the sequence is TGTGCCAGCAGCCGTGGACAGGGTGGCGAGCAGTACTTC. Protein translation: CASSRGQGGEQYF.